A selection of T cell receptor beta chains follows, all from one sample in a study of OX40 agonist ivuxolimab in advanced cancers. Only in-frame clones appear in the TCRdb table, and some are missing; sequencing was by immunoSEQ multiplex PCR. In the table there are 130,000 or so clones, less than 95% of which are singletons. The source material was CD4+ or CD8+ T cells sorted from blood, sampled in a trial of the OX40 agonist ivuxolimab. All receptors derive from an adult with an advanced solid tumor such as melanoma, head and neck, liver or kidney cancer. CDR3s include the opening cysteine and the closing phenylalanine or tryptophan. Each record gives: D gene, V gene, clone size, J gene, CDR3 protein, CDR3 DNA. The D gene is left open where the match is weak. Rows may omit the clone size; those that give it use once, few, many or a size class.

D: NA; V: TRBV7-3; size: NA; J: TRBJ2-2; CDR3: CASSLRRNAGELFF; DNA: TGTGCCAGCAGCCTCCGGAGGAACGCGGGGGAGCTGTTTTTT
D: NA; V: TRBV7-9; size: NA; J: TRBJ1-1; CDR3: CASSPTGQINTEAFF; DNA: TGTGCCAGCAGTCCAACGGGGCAGATAAACACTGAAGCTTTCTTT
D: NA; V: TRBV6-1; size: NA; J: TRBJ1-2; CDR3: CASSPRTPYYGYTF; DNA: TGTGCCAGCAGTCCCCGGACACCCTATTATGGCTACACCTTC
D: TRBD2; V: TRBV7-7; size: NA; J: TRBJ2-7; CDR3: CASSPGLASSEQYF; DNA: TGTGCTAGCAGCCCGGGACTAGCGTCCTCCGAGCAGTACTTC
D: NA; V: TRBV6-5; size: few; J: TRBJ1-1; CDR3: CASTLGPGLGTEAFF; DNA: TGTGCCAGCACCTTAGGCCCAGGGCTCGGCACTGAAGCTTTCTTT
D: NA; V: TRBV4-1; size: NA; J: TRBJ1-5; CDR3: CASSLGSFNQPQHF; DNA: TGCGCCAGCAGCCTCGGGTCTTTCAATCAGCCCCAGCATTTT
D: NA; V: TRBV28; size: NA; J: TRBJ1-4; CDR3: CASSSPASEKLFF; DNA: TGTGCCAGCAGTTCCCCAGCAAGTGAAAAACTGTTTTTT
D: NA; V: TRBV9; size: NA; J: TRBJ2-5; CDR3: CASIGGPVWETQYF; DNA: TGTGCCAGCATCGGGGGCCCGGTGTGGGAGACCCAGTACTTC
D: NA; V: TRBV2; size: NA; J: TRBJ2-7; CDR3: CASSRSSYEQYF; DNA: TGTGCCAGCAGTCGTAGCTCCTACGAGCAGTACTTC
D: NA; V: TRBV5-5; size: NA; J: TRBJ1-3; CDR3: CASSLKAGNTIYF; DNA: TGTGCCAGCAGCTTGAAGGCTGGAAACACCATATATTTT
D: NA; V: TRBV2; size: NA; J: TRBJ1-5; CDR3: CASSRVPQPQHF; DNA: TGTGCCAGCAGCAGGGTCCCTCAGCCCCAGCATTTT
D: NA; V: TRBV7-9; size: NA; J: TRBJ2-6; CDR3: CASSISGTFNVLTF; DNA: TGTGCCAGCAGCATTTCCGGGACTTTCAACGTCCTGACTTTC
D: NA; V: TRBV7-3; size: NA; J: TRBJ1-1; CDR3: CASGKGKNTEAFF; DNA: TGTGCCAGCGGTAAAGGAAAAAACACTGAAGCTTTCTTT
D: TRBD1; V: TRBV5-6; size: NA; J: TRBJ1-5; CDR3: CASSQGQRTSNQPQHF; DNA: TGTGCCAGCAGCCAGGGACAGCGGACCTCCAATCAGCCCCAGCATTTT
D: NA; V: TRBV5-1; size: NA; J: TRBJ1-1; CDR3: CASSTQGTNTEAFF; DNA: TGCGCCAGCAGCACGCAGGGGACGAACACTGAAGCTTTCTTT
D: NA; V: TRBV9; size: NA; J: TRBJ1-6; CDR3: CASSAGSEGVNSPLHF; DNA: TGTGCCAGCAGCGCCGGATCGGAAGGAGTAAATTCACCCCTCCACTTT
D: NA; V: TRBV30; size: NA; J: TRBJ1-4; CDR3: CAWAGTINEKLFF; DNA: TGTGCCTGGGCAGGAACAATCAATGAAAAACTGTTTTTT
D: TRBD1; V: TRBV11-2; size: NA; J: TRBJ1-4; CDR3: CASSSSTGQGEKLFF; DNA: TGTGCCAGCAGCTCCTCGACAGGGCAAGGGGAAAAACTGTTTTTT
D: NA; V: TRBV6-1; size: once; J: TRBJ1-3; CDR3: CASSEGPGMGLNTIYF; DNA: TGTGCCAGCAGTGAAGGCCCAGGGATGGGACTAAACACCATATATTTT
D: TRBD1; V: TRBV6-1; size: NA; J: TRBJ1-1; CDR3: CASSGTALGGTEAFF; DNA: TGTGCCAGCTCTGGGACAGCCTTGGGTGGCACTGAAGCTTTCTTT
D: NA; V: TRBV27; size: NA; J: TRBJ1-6; CDR3: CASSLSVGAGYNSPLHF; DNA: TGTGCCAGCAGTTTATCCGTGGGCGCGGGATATAATTCACCCCTCCACTTT
D: NA; V: TRBV7-9; size: NA; J: TRBJ1-6; CDR3: CASSFYADNSPLHF; DNA: TGTGCCAGCAGCTTTTACGCGGATAATTCACCCCTCCACTTT
D: TRBD2; V: TRBV30; size: NA; J: TRBJ2-3; CDR3: CAWGLAGLRASTDTQYF; DNA: TGTGCCTGGGGACTAGCGGGCCTTAGGGCTAGCACAGATACGCAGTATTTT
D: TRBD2; V: TRBV15; size: NA; J: TRBJ2-5; CDR3: CATSITPGGRAGETQYF; DNA: TGTGCCACCAGCATTACGCCTGGCGGGAGGGCCGGGGAGACCCAGTACTTC
D: TRBD2; V: TRBV11-2; size: few; J: TRBJ2-7; CDR3: CASSFPSGGNYEQYF; DNA: TGTGCCAGCAGCTTTCCTAGCGGGGGTAACTACGAGCAGTACTTC
D: NA; V: TRBV18; size: NA; J: TRBJ1-1; CDR3: CASSPEGATEAFF; DNA: TGTGCCAGCTCACCGGAAGGAGCCACTGAAGCTTTCTTT
D: NA; V: TRBV21-1; size: once; J: TRBJ1-1; CDR3: CASSKVNRRTEAFF; DNA: TGTGCCAGCAGCAAAGTTAATCGGCGCACTGAAGCTTTCTTT
D: TRBD2; V: TRBV9; size: once; J: TRBJ2-3; CDR3: CASSVGPRAGGPDTQYF; DNA: TGTGCCAGCAGCGTAGGCCCCCGAGCGGGAGGGCCAGATACGCAGTATTTT
D: NA; V: TRBV18; size: NA; J: TRBJ1-2; CDR3: CASSPPQPYGYTF; DNA: TGTGCCAGCTCACCCCCCCAGCCTTATGGCTACACCTTC
D: NA; V: TRBV28; size: NA; J: TRBJ1-5; CDR3: CASSLGSLSNQPQHF; DNA: TGTGCCAGCAGTTTGGGCAGTCTAAGCAATCAGCCCCAGCATTTT
D: TRBD2; V: TRBV10-3; size: NA; J: TRBJ2-1; CDR3: CASIAGSNYNEQFF; DNA: TGTGCCAGTATAGCGGGTTCCAACTACAATGAGCAGTTCTTC